This record covers a single TCR beta chain. This clonotype appeared many times. Its antigen target is currently unknown. Per-base quality was not reported, and no clone a single base away is much larger than it. The run used an Illumina HiSeq 1500. The public sequencing data were trimmed at Q25 with fastp and processed into clonotypes with MiXCR by TCRdb, which kept only in-frame beta chains. Entries that share a CDR3 protein sequence are merged under the most common genes and DNA. This sample comprises 310,000 or so distinct CDR3 sequences, approximately 8.9% of them detected only once. Of the sample, around 2.5% is held by the ten largest clones. The data originate from a study of T cell repertoires in cytomegalovirus infection (dated by TCRdb to between 2018 and 2021). In the study overall: Donor HLA type was relevant to the analysis, because carriage of CMV infection together with the matching HLA type was indicated by public TCR beta signatures.

General study outcomes and caveats: In the ex vivo response, HLA-C-restricted CMV-specific TCR beta clonotypes were dominant, and in two of eight donors the single most frequent clonotype came from this HLA-C-restricted group. In both this cohort and an independent roughly 360-donor cohort, the cumulative frequency of public TCR beta family members distinguished carriers of CMV infection plus the relevant HLA type.

Sequencing was performed on PBMCs. This sequence was found in a human donor in good health (CMV status not recorded). Some clones in this sample may be carry-over from other donors' samples.

CDR3 protein: CASTTIAGVQYEQFF. Here is the DNA: TGTGCCAGCACCACGATAGCGGGGGTACAGTATGAGCAGTTCTTC. The chain is assembled from TRBV7-2 and TRBJ2-1, with 9 bases in between that match TRBD2. Per the germline V gene, SGHTA is the CDR1 and FQGNSA is the CDR2. Trimmed from V: 7 bases; trimmed from J: 8 bases; junction bases lacking a gene match: 12. Including the terminal cysteine and phenylalanine, the CDR3 comprises 15 residues. Just CDR3 DNA is preserved here, 45 bases in frame from base 1.